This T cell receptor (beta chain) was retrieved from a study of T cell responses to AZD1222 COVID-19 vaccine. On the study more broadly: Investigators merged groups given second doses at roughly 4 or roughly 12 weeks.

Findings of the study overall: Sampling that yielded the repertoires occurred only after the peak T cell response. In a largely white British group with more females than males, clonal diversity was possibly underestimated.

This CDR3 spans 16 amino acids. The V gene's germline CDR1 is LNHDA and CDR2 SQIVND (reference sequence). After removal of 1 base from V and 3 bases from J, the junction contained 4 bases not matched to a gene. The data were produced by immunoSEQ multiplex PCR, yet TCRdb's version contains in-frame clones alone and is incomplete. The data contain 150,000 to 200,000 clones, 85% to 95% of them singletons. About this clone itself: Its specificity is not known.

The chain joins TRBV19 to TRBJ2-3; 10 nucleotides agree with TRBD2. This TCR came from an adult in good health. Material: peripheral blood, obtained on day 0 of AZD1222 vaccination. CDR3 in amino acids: CASSIGQTSGTDTQYF. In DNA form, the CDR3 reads TGTGCCAGTAGTATAGGCCAGACTAGCGGGACAGATACGCAGTATTTT.